This T cell receptor beta chain was identified in a study of human T cells and chemical hapten exposure. Turning to the study itself: Application of 0.01% DPC to the upper back was done by patch test, with a reading at 6 days.

Time point here: pre-sensitization, week 0. The treatment: therapeutic diphenylcyclopropenone sensitization with weekly scalp DPC. Unfractionated whole blood yielded the extracted total RNA. Prior to application of each patch test, blood was drawn. In the study's own analysis: Across samples, TCR counts had a median of roughly 98,000 and ranged from about 20,000 to 750,000. TCRdb called the RACE reads again in MiXCR, with one record for every CDR3 protein. TCRdb's processing, not the authors', yielded these V and J calls. Among tens of thousands of distinct CDR3 sequences listed, 9.5% to 10% were seen once. CDR1 SNHLY and CDR2 FYNNEI come from the germline V gene. This CDR3 is built from 13 residues. The V and J ends lost 4 bases and 4 bases, in that order; junction bases with no gene match: 3.

The source was whole blood, collected in connection with sensitization to the hapten diphenylcyclopropenone (DPC). The TCR originated in a woman in her thirties with alopecia areata. Some clones in this sample may be carry-over from other donors' samples. The chain combines TRBV2 with TRBJ1-2; 7 bases are a match to TRBD1. CDR3 in DNA: TGTGCCAGCAGTGTTAGACAGGGCTATGGCTACACCTTC. Translating it yields CASSVRQGYGYTF.